This TCR beta chain was identified during a study of blood T cells in healthy people across ages. On this clonotype: Antigen unknown.

Study observations and caveats: Comparison with aged donors showed that long-lived donors had more naive CD4+ cells and higher diversity. Observed TCR beta diversity per million T cells went down as age went up. This fall followed a roughly linear course with age.

Drawing of peripheral blood yielded ten milliliters from each donor. For the second PCR, which ran for about 7 to 11 cycles, a sample-barcoded 5' primer and a J-beta primer mix were used. TCRdb re-derived calls from the 5' RACE reads in MiXCR, one entry per CDR3 protein. The data show about 900,000 distinct CDR3 sequences, approximately 49% seen once. V lost 4 bases and J lost 4, with 17 bases in between. Germline values: CDR1 SGHDT, CDR2 YYEEEE. The CDR3 runs to 15 residues. The TCR comes from a man under 40 in good health. The chain employs TRBV5-6 and TRBJ1-2, with D possibly matching TRBD1 (6 bases). What was sequenced was blood. The chain's CDR3 is CASSLQRGNSYGYTF. In nucleotides, the CDR3 is TGTGCCAGCAGCCTTCAAAGGGGGAACAGCTATGGCTACACCTTC. Drawing the rest from reference TRBV5-6 and TRBJ1-2, the complete variable domain is DAGVTQSPTHLIKTRGQQVTLRCSPKSGHDTVSWYQQALGQGPQFIFQYYEEEERQRGNFPDRFSGHQFPNYSSELNVNALLLGDSALYLCASSLQRGNSYGYTFGSGTRLTVV.